This entry is about one TCR beta chain. In this sample, this clonotype turned up a few times. This clone's antigen is unknown. Base qualities were left out, and no much larger clone turns up one base away. This sample is part of a study of identical twins (dated by TCRdb to the mid-2010s). Regarding the study in general: To test whether fetal clonotypes persist, this study deep-sequenced TCR alpha and beta repertoires from monozygotic twins, from unrelated adults of various ages, and from cord blood. To rule out contamination, replicate twin experiments were performed at different times with different library preparation protocols.

Only healthy Caucasian donors were included. Library preparation used 5' RACE. The reads were generated on an Illumina HiSeq 2000. A universal primer binding site was added through template switching, and the final cDNA carried a unique molecular identifier so that TCR cDNA molecules could be counted accurately. First-strand cDNA for TCR alpha and beta chains was synthesized from specific primers in the conserved constant-segment region. To control for contamination, every cDNA library carried two barcodes: a SMART-Mk sample barcode plus Illumina barcodes. TruSeq adapter sequences along with Illumina sample barcodes were introduced in two successive PCR steps. Sequencing of the TCR alpha and beta cDNA libraries was done on the Illumina HiSeq platform using custom primers. As for how the authors treated the data: Raw reads were processed with MiGEC to extract unique molecular identifiers, and MiXCR was used to determine CDR3 positions. For each individual, recombination models were inferred using an EM algorithm with the repgenHMM and IGoR tools. Shared clonotype analysis was performed with the tcR package in R, normalizing sharing by the product of cloneset sizes. Out-of-frame nonproductive sequences were analyzed to study raw recombination free of thymic and clonal selection effects. The public reads were reanalyzed by TCRdb: fastp trimming at Q25, MiXCR alignment, in-frame beta chains only. Each entry is one CDR3 protein sequence, shown with its most common DNA and genes. None of the V and J calls come from the authors' own analysis; TCRdb made them. The sample yields 1.5 million to 2 million distinct CDR3 sequences; about 31% were counted once. The ten largest clones add up to less than 0.35% of the sample.

General findings and caveats noted by the study authors: The excess sharing between twins in beta out-of-frame sequences was weaker because fewer shared sequences reduced the signal-to-noise ratio. Out-of-frame TCR alpha sharing in monozygotic twins was systematically underestimated by recombination models, whereas sharing between unrelated individuals was in agreement with the recombination models. Conclusions relied on cross-sectional statistical analysis, since the same donors could not be followed over many years. Compared with coincidental sharing between unrelated individuals, out-of-frame TCR alpha sequences shared between twins showed an excess of sequences with low generation probability. Invariant T cells such as MAIT and iNKT could partly confound zero-insertion analyses, although diverse VJ usage argued against such confounding for most clonotypes. Fewer insertions were carried by abundant cord blood beta clonotypes, a similar but weaker trend appeared in young adult naive repertoires, and no such trend appeared in memory repertoires.

The sample taken for sequencing was cord blood. The origin of this receptor is a newborn girl in good health.

At the DNA level, the sequence is TGCAGTGCCATAGTGGGGGTACAGCCCCAGCATTTT. This encodes CSAIVGVQPQHF. The chain was built from TRBV20-1 and TRBJ1-5; the best D guess is TRBD1, with 5 bases matching. According to the germline V gene (reference sequence), CDR1 reads DFQATT and CDR2 reads SNEGSKA. V drops 6 bases and J drops 7 bases, leaving 13 bases in between. There are 12 amino acids in the CDR3, from cysteine to phenylalanine inclusive. The read is trimmed to its CDR3 DNA, 36 bases read in frame from base 1.